Listed below are T cell receptor beta chains from one sample, sequenced in a study of T cells in Graves' hyperthyroidism and ophthalmopathy. TCRdb ran MiXCR on the multiplex PCR reads and lists one entry per CDR3 protein. The sample comprises 660,000 or so distinct CDR3 sequences, roughly 20% of which are singletons, and 34% rests with the top ten. Sequencing used blood. Receptors were obtained from a young man with Graves' ophthalmopathy. Both conserved end residues are part of each CDR3. A D gene is named only where the DNA matches it firmly. Not every row has a clone size; where given, it reads once, few, many or a size class.

abundance: .; j_gene: TRBJ2-7; v_gene: TRBV6-2/TRBV6-3; d_gene: .; CDR3aa: CASSYSIGYEQYF; CDR3nt: TGTGCCAGCAGTTACTCGATTGGTTACGAGCAGTACTTC
abundance: many; j_gene: TRBJ2-5; v_gene: TRBV3-1; d_gene: .; CDR3aa: CASSQVGRPETQYF; CDR3nt: TGTGCCAGCAGCCAAGTCGGACGCCCAGAGACCCAGTACTTC
abundance: few; j_gene: TRBJ2-7; v_gene: TRBV7-2; d_gene: .; CDR3aa: CASSDHSLDVWQYF; CDR3nt: TGTGCCAGCAGCGACCATTCCCTGGACGTTTGGCAGTACTTC
abundance: few; j_gene: TRBJ1-6; v_gene: TRBV12-3/TRBV12-4; d_gene: .; CDR3aa: CASSGMRTPLHF; CDR3nt: TGTGCCAGCAGCGGAATGAGGACACCCCTCCACTTT
abundance: few; j_gene: TRBJ2-2; v_gene: TRBV7-3; d_gene: .; CDR3aa: CASSLWGSGELFF; CDR3nt: TGTGCCAGCAGCCTCTGGGGATCCGGGGAGCTGTTTTTT
abundance: few; j_gene: TRBJ2-1; v_gene: TRBV7-2; d_gene: TRBD2; CDR3aa: CASRISSGSINEQFF; CDR3nt: TGTGCCAGCAGGATATCTAGCGGGAGTATAAATGAGCAGTTCTTC
abundance: .; j_gene: TRBJ2-5; v_gene: TRBV9; d_gene: .; CDR3aa: CASSVGTEPQETQYF; CDR3nt: TGTGCCAGCAGCGTAGGGACAGAGCCCCAAGAGACCCAGTACTTC
abundance: few; j_gene: TRBJ2-1; v_gene: TRBV4-1; d_gene: .; CDR3aa: CASREHNEQFF; CDR3nt: TGCGCCAGCAGGGAACACAATGAGCAGTTCTTC
abundance: .; j_gene: TRBJ2-7; v_gene: TRBV6-2/TRBV6-3; d_gene: TRBD2; CDR3aa: CASIDTGLGKGEQYF; CDR3nt: TGTGCCAGCATCGACACGGGACTAGGAAAGGGCGAGCAGTACTTC
abundance: .; j_gene: TRBJ2-1; v_gene: TRBV15; d_gene: .; CDR3aa: CATRPSSSYNEQFF; CDR3nt: TGTGCCACCAGGCCAAGCAGCTCCTACAATGAGCAGTTCTTC
abundance: many; j_gene: TRBJ1-1; v_gene: TRBV7-2; d_gene: .; CDR3aa: CASSLAQGSTEAFF; CDR3nt: TGTGCCAGCAGCTTAGCACAGGGCAGCACTGAAGCTTTCTTT
abundance: many; j_gene: TRBJ1-1; v_gene: TRBV20-1; d_gene: .; CDR3aa: CSARTGGTQGAFF; CDR3nt: TGCAGTGCTAGGACAGGAGGGACACAGGGCGCTTTCTTT
abundance: .; j_gene: TRBJ2-3; v_gene: TRBV18; d_gene: TRBD2; CDR3aa: CASSPASGRSDTQYF; CDR3nt: TGTGCCAGCTCACCGGCTAGCGGGAGATCAGATACGCAGTATTTT
abundance: many; j_gene: TRBJ1-1; v_gene: TRBV14; d_gene: .; CDR3aa: CASSQGAVTEAFF; CDR3nt: TGTGCCAGCAGCCAAGGAGCGGTCACTGAAGCTTTCTTT
abundance: few; j_gene: TRBJ2-7; v_gene: TRBV5-1; d_gene: .; CDR3aa: CASSLAASSDEQYF; CDR3nt: TGCGCCAGCAGCTTGGCGGCTAGTTCAGACGAGCAGTACTTC
abundance: .; j_gene: TRBJ1-1; v_gene: TRBV4-3; d_gene: TRBD1; CDR3aa: CASSLQGARSEAFF; CDR3nt: TGCGCCAGCAGCTTACAGGGGGCGCGGTCCGAAGCTTTCTTT
abundance: .; j_gene: TRBJ1-1; v_gene: TRBV5-4; d_gene: .; CDR3aa: CASSLAQRETEAFF; CDR3nt: TGTGCCAGCAGCTTGGCACAAAGGGAGACTGAAGCTTTCTTT
abundance: few; j_gene: TRBJ2-7; v_gene: TRBV12-3/TRBV12-4; d_gene: .; CDR3aa: CASSLGFGTSREQYF; CDR3nt: TGTGCCAGCAGTTTAGGATTTGGGACCTCCCGAGAGCAGTACTTC
abundance: .; j_gene: TRBJ2-1; v_gene: TRBV27; d_gene: .; CDR3aa: CASSLRGEGLYNEQFF; CDR3nt: TGTGCCAGCAGTTTAAGGGGGGAGGGCCTCTACAATGAGCAGTTCTTC
abundance: many; j_gene: TRBJ1-5; v_gene: TRBV2; d_gene: TRBD1; CDR3aa: CASRPGQSNQPQHF; CDR3nt: TGTGCCAGCAGGCCGGGACAGAGCAATCAGCCCCAGCATTTT
abundance: many; j_gene: TRBJ2-5; v_gene: TRBV2; d_gene: TRBD1; CDR3aa: CASSVGQGNQETQYF; CDR3nt: TGTGCCAGCAGTGTCGGACAGGGAAACCAAGAGACCCAGTACTTC
abundance: once; j_gene: TRBJ1-3; v_gene: TRBV20-1; d_gene: TRBD1; CDR3aa: CSARDGSGGSGNTIYF; CDR3nt: TGCAGTGCTAGAGACGGCTCAGGGGGCTCCGGAAACACCATATATTTT
abundance: few; j_gene: TRBJ2-1; v_gene: TRBV27; d_gene: .; CDR3aa: CASSLAFERVYNEQFF; CDR3nt: TGTGCCAGCAGTTTGGCCTTTGAGCGGGTGTACAATGAGCAGTTCTTC
abundance: .; j_gene: TRBJ2-7; v_gene: TRBV28; d_gene: .; CDR3aa: CASRVPGSSYEQYF; CDR3nt: TGTGCCAGCAGAGTTCCAGGCAGCTCCTACGAGCAGTACTTC
abundance: few; j_gene: TRBJ1-5; v_gene: TRBV5-1; d_gene: .; CDR3aa: CASSLAADQPQHF; CDR3nt: TGCGCCAGCAGCTTGGCAGCCGATCAGCCCCAGCATTTT
abundance: many; j_gene: TRBJ1-5; v_gene: TRBV12-3/TRBV12-4; d_gene: .; CDR3aa: CASSFYSYSNQPQHF; CDR3nt: TGTGCCAGCAGTTTTTACAGTTATAGCAATCAGCCCCAGCATTTT
abundance: many; j_gene: TRBJ1-5; v_gene: TRBV12-3/TRBV12-4; d_gene: TRBD1; CDR3aa: CASTLSDRAANQPQHF; CDR3nt: TGTGCCAGCACCCTCTCGGACAGGGCCGCAAATCAGCCCCAGCATTTT
abundance: many; j_gene: TRBJ2-7; v_gene: TRBV20-1; d_gene: .; CDR3aa: CSARGSRAAYEQYF; CDR3nt: TGCAGTGCTAGAGGTAGCCGGGCAGCCTACGAGCAGTACTTC
abundance: .; j_gene: TRBJ2-7; v_gene: TRBV30; d_gene: .; CDR3aa: CAWSRRPTYEQYF; CDR3nt: TGTGCCTGGAGCCGACGGCCCACCTACGAGCAGTACTTC
abundance: few; j_gene: TRBJ1-2; v_gene: TRBV30; d_gene: .; CDR3aa: CAWGFSWPLANYGYTF; CDR3nt: TGTGCCTGGGGATTTTCGTGGCCCTTAGCTAACTATGGCTACACCTTC
abundance: many; j_gene: TRBJ1-1; v_gene: TRBV28; d_gene: .; CDR3aa: CASSLGASYTEAFF; CDR3nt: TGTGCCAGCAGTTTGGGGGCGAGTTACACTGAAGCTTTCTTT
abundance: few; j_gene: TRBJ1-4; v_gene: TRBV6-1; d_gene: .; CDR3aa: CASSSLGTGNEKLFF; CDR3nt: TGTGCCAGCAGTTCTCTGGGGACCGGTAATGAAAAACTGTTTTTT
abundance: .; j_gene: TRBJ1-5; v_gene: TRBV19; d_gene: .; CDR3aa: CASSIDPRATNQPQHF; CDR3nt: TGTGCCAGTAGTATAGATCCCAGGGCAACCAATCAGCCCCAGCATTTT
abundance: many; j_gene: TRBJ2-3; v_gene: TRBV6-1; d_gene: .; CDR3aa: CASRDSTSTDTQYF; CDR3nt: TGTGCCAGCAGAGACAGTACTAGCACAGATACGCAGTATTTT
abundance: few; j_gene: TRBJ2-7; v_gene: TRBV7-2; d_gene: .; CDR3aa: CASSGWGSGEQYF; CDR3nt: TGTGCCAGCAGCGGATGGGGCTCGGGCGAGCAGTACTTC
abundance: many; j_gene: TRBJ2-1; v_gene: TRBV3-1; d_gene: TRBD2; CDR3aa: CASSQDRGGRAAEQFF; CDR3nt: TGTGCCAGCAGCCAAGATCGGGGCGGGAGGGCGGCTGAGCAGTTCTTC
abundance: few; j_gene: TRBJ1-1; v_gene: TRBV29-1; d_gene: .; CDR3aa: CSVDLSNTEAFF; CDR3nt: TGCAGCGTTGATCTCTCGAACACTGAAGCTTTCTTT
abundance: few; j_gene: TRBJ2-7; v_gene: TRBV6-1; d_gene: TRBD2; CDR3aa: CASINKGLAGGEYEQYF; CDR3nt: TGTGCCAGCATCAACAAGGGTCTAGCGGGAGGGGAGTACGAGCAGTACTTC
abundance: few; j_gene: TRBJ2-6; v_gene: TRBV18; d_gene: .; CDR3aa: CASSPTGANVLTF; CDR3nt: TGTGCCAGCTCACCAACTGGGGCCAACGTCCTGACTTTC
abundance: few; j_gene: TRBJ2-7; v_gene: TRBV6-2/TRBV6-3; d_gene: TRBD2; CDR3aa: CASSLGLAGVAPREQYF; CDR3nt: TGTGCCAGCAGTTTGGGACTAGCGGGAGTCGCCCCGCGCGAGCAGTACTTC
abundance: .; j_gene: TRBJ2-3; v_gene: TRBV6-5; d_gene: TRBD1; CDR3aa: CASSYSIGATGILLDTQYF; CDR3nt: TGTGCCAGCAGTTACTCGATAGGCGCGACAGGGATTTTACTAGATACGCAGTATTTT
abundance: .; j_gene: TRBJ2-3; v_gene: TRBV27; d_gene: TRBD2; CDR3aa: CASSWTSMADTQYF; CDR3nt: TGTGCCAGCAGTTGGACTAGCATGGCAGATACGCAGTATTTT
abundance: .; j_gene: TRBJ2-1; v_gene: TRBV20-1; d_gene: .; CDR3aa: CRGLRADNEQFF; CDR3nt: TGCAGAGGACTTAGGGCCGACAATGAGCAGTTCTTC
abundance: few; j_gene: TRBJ1-1; v_gene: TRBV20-1; d_gene: .; CDR3aa: CSALDRVFSTEAFF; CDR3nt: TGCAGTGCCCTAGATCGGGTGTTTTCGACTGAAGCTTTCTTT